These 18 T cell receptor beta chains originate from one sample sequenced in a study of T cell clonotyping in hematopoietic cell transplantation. Using immunoSEQ multiplex PCR, the repertoire was profiled, and TCRdb retains in-frame clones only, with some absent. Of about 69,000 clones listed, about 93% are singletons. Sequencing was performed on peripheral blood mononuclear cells. The receptor source for this set is a man aged 50 to 59 in good health. Some clones in this sample may be carry-over from other donors' samples.

This chain uses TRBV2 with TRBJ2-3, with 7 bases matching TRBD1. With 6 bases clipped from V and 0 bases from J, the junction kept 6 bases outside the gene matches. Germline V lookup: CDR1 SNHLY, CDR2 FYNNEI. The CDR3 runs to 15 residues. CDR3 nucleotide sequence: TGTGCCAGCAGGTATGGGACAGCTAGCACAGATACGCAGTATTTT. Translating it yields CASRYGTASTDTQYF.

This clone was counted once. This sequence joins TRBV28 and TRBJ1-1; no clear D gene. Trimming cost V 8 bases and J 0 bases, with 7 bases left between them. The germline V gene has CDR1 MDHEN and CDR2 SYDVKM. CDR3 size: 12 residues. CDR3 residues: CASAVLNTEAFF. CDR3 nucleotides: TGTGCCAGCGCCGTCCTGAACACTGAAGCTTTCTTT.

V and J are TRBV14 and TRBJ2-7; D is uncertain. CDR3 size: 16 residues. The V end was cut by 1 base, the J end by 3 bases, with 16 bases between. Per germline, CDR1 SGHDN and CDR2 FVKESK. The CDR3 loop is CASSQGRDGVFYEQYF. CDR3 sequence (DNA): TGTGCCAGCAGCCAAGGGAGAGACGGAGTTTTCTACGAGCAGTACTTC.

The V gene is TRBV29-1, the J gene TRBJ1-4; TRBD1 matches 7 bases. V gave up 5 bases and J gave up 0 bases; unmatched junction bases: 6. Looked up from germline, CDR1 is SQVTM and CDR2 is ANQGSEA. The CDR3 extends over 15 amino acids. Here the CDR3 DNA reads TGCAGCGTTAAGGGGGCGCAGGCAACTAATGAAAAACTGTTTTTT. It codes for CSVKGAQATNEKLFF.

This clone was detected only once. This rearrangement joins TRBV7-2 to TRBJ1-5; 9 nucleotides match TRBD1. Germline V gene lookup returns CDR1 SGHTA and CDR2 FQGNSA. Trimming at V came to 4 bases and at J to 6 bases, leaving 7 bases not matched to a gene. The CDR3 runs to 15 residues. As DNA, the CDR3 is TGTGCCAGCAGCTCCCGGACAGGGGAAGGTCAGCCCCAGCATTTT. It encodes CASSSRTGEGQPQHF.

This chain joins TRBV7-2 and TRBJ2-5; TRBD1 or TRBD2 may be the D gene (6 bases each). The ends were cut back, 4 bases at V and 2 bases at J, with 23 bases in the middle. CDR1 SGHTA and CDR2 FQGNSA come from the germline V gene. The CDR3 consists of 18 residues. CDR3 region: CASSSPSRGRGWQETQYF. CDR3 DNA: TGTGCCAGCAGCTCTCCCTCCAGGGGACGGGGGTGGCAAGAGACCCAGTACTTC.

This clone was observed once. The chain couples TRBV6-5 to TRBJ2-2; the D gene could be TRBD1 or TRBD2 (7 bases each). Trimming took off 7 bases at V and 5 bases at J, with 17 bases between the two ends. Germline CDR1 MNHEY, CDR2 SVGAGI. This CDR3 is built from 15 residues. Here the CDR3 reads CASTRQGGGTGELFF. DNA of the CDR3: TGTGCCAGCACCCGACAGGGCGGGGGAACCGGGGAGCTGTTTTTT.

This chain links TRBV2 with TRBJ1-4; D ambiguous. V was pared by 11 bases and J by 4 bases, with 8 bases between. The CDR3 contains 11 residues. Germline V CDR1 and CDR2: SNHLY, FYNNEI. The CDR3 nucleotides read TGTGCCGCAGAGGTTAATGAAAAACTGTTTTTT. Its protein is CAAEVNEKLFF.

The chain carries TRBV5-6 and TRBJ1-5, with D uncertain. V was shortened by 2 bases and J by 2 bases, with 8 bases between the two germline ends. Looked up from germline, CDR1 is SGHDT and CDR2 is YYEEEE. The length of the CDR3 is 14 residues. CDR3: CASSFKEGNQPQHF. CDR3 bases: TGTGCCAGCAGCTTTAAGGAGGGCAATCAGCCCCAGCATTTT.

CDR3 bases: TGTGCCTGGACCTACCGGGACACCCGAAACACCATATATTTT. Protein product: CAWTYRDTRNTIYF. J is TRBJ1-3 and V is TRBV30, with D possibly matching TRBD1 (6 bases). The CDR3 has 14 residues. Trimming cost V 4 bases and J 5 bases, with 15 bases left between them. The germline V gene has CDR1 GTSNPN and CDR2 SVGIG (reference sequence).

The V gene is TRBV7-2, the J gene TRBJ2-5; 7 nucleotides match TRBD1. The CDR3 totals 14 residues. Germline CDR1 SGHTA, CDR2 FQGNSA. Unmatched junction bases numbered 5, after V lost 6 bases and J lost 1 base. The CDR3 DNA sequence: TGTGCCAGCAGGTGGGACAGCCGCCAAGAGACCCAGTACTTC. This encodes CASRWDSRQETQYF.

The V and J genes are TRBV7-8 and TRBJ1-1, with a weak D call TRBD1 (6 bases). The CDR3 has 14 residues. The V end lost 0 bases, the J end lost 5 bases, and 10 bases lay between the germline ends. Germline V CDR1 and CDR2: SGHVS, FQNEAQ. The CDR3 sequence is CASSLAQGWTEAFF. CDR3 sequence (DNA): TGTGCCAGCAGCTTAGCGCAGGGGTGGACTGAAGCTTTCTTT.

Turning to this clone: Germline and junction disagree at one end, which may indicate a read error. This chain links TRBV6-1 with TRBJ1-2; D is undetermined. The CDR3 covers 15 residues. Per the germline V gene, CDR1 is MNHNS and CDR2 is SASEGT. The CDR3 reads CAISDIEGSNYGYTF. The CDR3 DNA follows: TGTGCCATCAGTGATATCGAGGGTTCTAACTATGGCTACACCTTC.

V usage is TRBV27 and J usage is TRBJ1-2; D might be TRBD1 (5 bases). Between the trimmed V and J ends, which lost 5 bases and 4 bases, there was a span of 20 bases. The CDR3 is 16 residues long. Germline CDR1 is MNHEY and CDR2 is SMNVEV (reference sequence). CDR3 nucleotide sequence: TGTGCCAGCAGTCCACCCTACGCTGTGGGGCCCTATGGCTACACCTTC. Amino acids: CASSPPYAVGPYGYTF.

The rearrangement links TRBV15 to TRBJ2-3; D is ambiguous. Trimming removed 5 bases at V and 2 bases at J, with 8 bases between. There are 13 residues in the CDR3. Germline V CDR1 and CDR2: LNHNV, YYDKDF (reference sequence). The DNA for the CDR3 is TGTGCCACCAGCGTCCTGGCCACAGATACGCAGTATTTT. Amino acid sequence: CATSVLATDTQYF.

The chain has TRBV29-1 and TRBJ1-2; TRBD1 matches at 9 bases. Germline V gene sequence: CDR1 SQVTM, CDR2 ANQGSEA. Trimming took 7 bases from V and 7 from J; bases not matched to a gene: 10. CDR3 size: 13 residues. The CDR3 bases are TGCAGCGCTCCGGGACAGGGATTTAGTGGCTACACCTTC. Its translation is CSAPGQGFSGYTF.

V and J are TRBV14 and TRBJ1-6, with D perhaps TRBD1 (5 bases). From germline, CDR1 is SGHDN and CDR2 FVKESK. V lost 1 base and J 10 bases, leaving 11 bases between the germline ends. This CDR3 spans 14 amino acids. CDR3 nucleotides: TGTGCCAGCAGCCAAGGGGGGAAGCACTCACCCCTCCACTTT. Protein product: CASSQGGKHSPLHF.

V usage is TRBV28 and J usage is TRBJ1-5; TRBD1 agrees at 9 bases. Trimming removed 8 bases from V and 8 bases from J; junction bases left unmatched: 7. This CDR3 spans 13 amino acids. Per the germline V gene, CDR1 is MDHEN and CDR2 is SYDVKM. The CDR3 protein is CASGGDRVEPQHF. For the CDR3, the DNA is TGTGCCAGCGGGGGGGACAGGGTGGAGCCCCAGCATTTT.